Listed below are T cell receptor beta chains from one sample, sequenced in a study of shared clonotypes between healthy human individuals. Using immunoSEQ multiplex PCR, the repertoire was profiled, and TCRdb retains in-frame clones only, with some absent. In the table there are roughly 2.1 million clones, roughly 91% of which are singletons. Sequences were obtained from naive CD8+ T cells from PBMCs. These receptors were obtained from a man younger than 35 in good health. Some clones in this sample may be carry-over from other donors' samples. The CDR3 runs from the conserved cysteine through the conserved F or W. D genes are given only for firm matches. A clone size is listed for some rows: how often the clone was seen (once, few, many), or a class if it is expanded.

J: TRBJ1-1
D: NA
V: TRBV12-5
size: few
CDR3: CASGNDRTDREAFF
DNA: TGTGCTAGTGGTAACGATAGGACGGATCGTGAAGCTTTCTTT

J: TRBJ2-1
D: TRBD2
V: TRBV19
size: NA
CDR3: CASSIRLAGVYEQFF
DNA: TGTGCCAGTAGTATACGTCTAGCGGGAGTATATGAGCAGTTCTTC

J: TRBJ2-1
D: TRBD2
V: TRBV19
size: NA
CDR3: CASSRLAGGYNEQFF
DNA: TGTGCCAGTAGTAGGCTAGCGGGAGGGTACAATGAGCAGTTCTTC

J: TRBJ2-1
D: TRBD2
V: TRBV27
size: once
CDR3: CASSFGLAGGPEQFF
DNA: TGTGCCAGCAGTTTTGGGTTAGCGGGGGGGCCCGAGCAGTTCTTC

J: TRBJ1-2
D: NA
V: TRBV4-2
size: NA
CDR3: CASSQDPGAPYGYTF
DNA: TGTGCCAGCAGCCAAGATCCCGGGGCGCCCTATGGCTACACCTTC

J: TRBJ2-5
D: NA
V: TRBV27
size: NA
CDR3: CASSLSINSGETQYF
DNA: TGTGCCAGCAGTTTATCTATAAACTCGGGGGAGACCCAGTACTTC

J: TRBJ1-2
D: NA
V: TRBV28
size: NA
CDR3: CASSFMDPRWGYTF
DNA: TGTGCCAGCAGTTTTATGGACCCGAGGTGGGGCTACACCTTC

J: TRBJ1-1
D: NA
V: TRBV9
size: NA
CDR3: CASSVVGSGGTEAFF
DNA: TGTGCCAGCAGCGTGGTGGGATCCGGGGGCACTGAAGCTTTCTTT

J: TRBJ2-2
D: NA
V: TRBV9
size: NA
CDR3: CASSAYPGELFF
DNA: TGTGCCAGCAGCGCCTATCCCGGGGAGCTGTTTTTT

J: TRBJ2-7
D: NA
V: TRBV19
size: NA
CDR3: CASVGVHYEQYF
DNA: TGTGCCAGTGTGGGGGTGCACTACGAGCAGTACTTC

J: TRBJ2-6
D: TRBD1
V: TRBV5-1
size: NA
CDR3: CASSLEGTGVIGANVLTF
DNA: TGCGCCAGCAGCTTGGAGGGGACAGGGGTTATTGGGGCCAACGTCCTGACTTTC

J: TRBJ2-7
D: TRBD1
V: TRBV28
size: NA
CDR3: CASSFRDRGYEQYF
DNA: TGTGCCAGCAGTTTTCGGGACAGGGGCTACGAGCAGTACTTC